What follows describes a single T cell receptor (beta chain). The data are from a study of blood T cell repertoires in COVID-19. Study-wide context: Italy, Spain and the United States were the sources of the convalescent and acute COVID-19 samples.

Repertoires were generated with immunoSEQ multiplex PCR, while TCRdb's copy carries only in-frame clones and drops some. Of approximately 260,000 clones listed, 89% are singletons. CDR3 length: 14 residues. Trimming cost V 5 bases and J 0 bases, with 10 bases left between them. CDR1 is LNHNV and CDR2 is YYDKDF in the germline V gene (reference sequence). This clonotype was sampled from a man in his forties or fifties with acute or convalescent COVID-19. Source material: peripheral blood. The V call is TRBV15, the J call TRBJ1-1, with D unresolved. The CDR3 bases are TGTGCCACCAGCCGCGCGGCCCTGAACACTGAAGCTTTCTTT. The encoded protein is CATSRAALNTEAFF.